The 18 T cell receptor beta chains presented below share a single source sample, sequenced in a study of T cells expressing NK-cell markers (TCRdb year 2020). The library was obtained by 5' RACE. This sample was sequenced with an Illumina HiSeq 2000. The reads went through TCRdb reprocessing, and each CDR3 protein sequence gets one entry with no DNA. The table for this sample shows over 100,000 distinct CDR3 sequences. Clones ranked in the top ten supply less than 20% of the sample. The specimen sequenced was blood T cells: a sorted CD56 or NKG2C T cell subset, CD4+ or CD8+ T cells, or bulk PBMC T cells (not recorded which). The receptors were gathered from a woman aged 18-70 years in good health.

CDR3 sequence reads: CASSQDWGLAGVRDTQYF. This sequence joins TRBV4-3 and TRBJ2-3; checking the TCRdb D call of TRBD2 is not possible without DNA. CDR1 and CDR2 from the germline V gene are LGHNA and YSLEER. CDR3 size: 18 residues.

The rearrangement uses TRBV20-1 and TRBJ2-1; the D call from TCRdb, TRBD1, cannot be confirmed without DNA. CDR1 and CDR2 from the germline V gene are DFQATT and SNEGSKA (reference sequence). The CDR3 extends over 11 amino acids. CDR3 in amino acids: CRGQGTDEQFF.

The V gene is TRBV15, the J gene TRBJ1-1; TCRdb picks TRBD1, but there is no DNA to check that call. The CDR3 sequence is 14 residues long. Germline CDR1 is LNHNV and CDR2 is YYDKDF (reference sequence). Here the CDR3 reads CATSRSRGNTEAFF. Combining the CDR3 with reference TRBV15 and TRBJ1-1 gives the whole variable domain DAMVIQNPRYQVTQFGKPVTLSCSQTLNHNVMYWYQQKSSQAPKLLFHYYDKDFNNEADTPDNFQSRRPNTSFCFLDIRSPGLGDTAMYLCATSRSRGNTEAFFGQGTRLTVV.

The V call is TRBV29-1, the J call TRBJ2-1; TCRdb indicates TRBD2, and absent DNA this call remains unverified. The V gene's germline CDR1 is SQVTM and CDR2 ANQGSEA. The CDR3 spans 13 residues. The CDR3 protein is CSVGGAGAYEQFF.

The rearrangement uses TRBV27 and TRBJ1-1; TCRdb picks TRBD1, but there is no DNA to check that call. CDR3 size: 19 residues. CDR1 is MNHEY and CDR2 is SMNVEV in the germline V gene (reference sequence). CDR3 loop: CASSVTDPGRGVMNTEAFF.

The chain recombines TRBV4-1 with TRBJ1-1. The CDR3 is made up of 16 amino acids. CDR1 and CDR2 from the germline V gene are MGHRA and YSYEKL. CDR3: CASSQVWRPENTEAFF.

The CDR3 region is CASSVGTGNYEQYF. The J gene is TRBJ2-7, the V gene TRBV9; TCRdb's assignment of TRBD1 cannot be checked, as there is no DNA. Germline values: CDR1 SGDLS, CDR2 YYNGEE. This CDR3 is 14 amino acids long.

The rearrangement links TRBV11-3 to TRBJ2-2; TCRdb proposes TRBD2, but this gene call is untestable without DNA. The CDR3 length is 17 residues. The germline V gene has CDR1 SGHNT and CDR2 YENEEA. CDR3: CASSPREGWGNTGELFF. Complete variable domain (other parts from reference TRBV11-3 and TRBJ2-2): EAGVVQSPRYKIIEKKQPVAFWCNPISGHNTLYWYLQNLGQGPELLIRYENEEAVDDSQLPKDRFSAERLKGVDSTLKIQPAELGDSAVYLCASSPREGWGNTGELFFGEGSRLTVL.

This chain joins TRBV20-1 and TRBJ2-1. The CDR3 is made up of 11 amino acids. Per germline, CDR1 DFQATT and CDR2 SNEGSKA (reference sequence). CDR3 in amino acids: CSAREYNEQFF.

The chain combines TRBV7-6 with TRBJ2-7. The V gene's germline CDR1 is SGHVS and CDR2 FNYEAQ. This CDR3 region has 13 residues. The CDR3 is CASSTGGSYEQYF.

J is TRBJ2-7 and V is TRBV20-1; TCRdb indicates TRBD2, and absent DNA this call remains unverified. Germline values: CDR1 DFQATT, CDR2 SNEGSKA (reference sequence). CDR3 length: 17 amino acids. CDR3 region: CSARDPRLAGDLLEQYF.

The chain couples TRBV21-1 to TRBJ2-3. TRBV21-1 is annotated as a pseudogene. CDR3 length: 11 amino acids. CDR3 sequence: CASSKKATQYF.

This chain joins TRBV12-3 or TRBV12-4 and TRBJ1-1; the D gene TCRdb calls, TRBD1, cannot be checked with no DNA. This CDR3 spans 12 amino acids. The CDR3 reads CASSDNPPPAFF.

The CDR3 spells CASSFQGTNLVQFF. J is TRBJ2-1 and V is TRBV7-2; no DNA is available, so the TRBD1 call from TCRdb remains unchecked. The V gene's germline CDR1 is SGHTA and CDR2 FQGNSA. The CDR3 is made up of 14 amino acids.

The chain couples TRBV20-1 to TRBJ2-3; the D call of TRBD2 rests on TCRdb alone, since no DNA is present to check it. CDR1 and CDR2 (germline): DFQATT, SNEGSKA (reference sequence). CDR3 length: 14 amino acids. This CDR3 is CSAIPVEGADTQYF.

The chain combines TRBV4-1 with TRBJ2-2. Germline lookup yields CDR1 MGHRA and CDR2 YSYEKL. This CDR3 comprises 16 residues. CDR3 in amino acids: CASSQIFPNPSGELFF.

V and J are TRBV6-2 or TRBV6-3 and TRBJ2-1; TCRdb lists TRBD2, though no DNA is available to test this call. CDR1 is MNHEY and CDR2 is SVGEGT in the germline V gene. The CDR3 spans 14 residues. CDR3 sequence: CASGIAGGYNEQFF.

The chain uses TRBV2 and TRBJ2-1; the D call of TRBD1 rests on TCRdb alone, since no DNA is present to check it. Germline V gene lookup returns CDR1 SNHLY and CDR2 FYNNEI. The CDR3 is 14 amino acids. The CDR3 loop reads CASTGTGTYNEQFF.